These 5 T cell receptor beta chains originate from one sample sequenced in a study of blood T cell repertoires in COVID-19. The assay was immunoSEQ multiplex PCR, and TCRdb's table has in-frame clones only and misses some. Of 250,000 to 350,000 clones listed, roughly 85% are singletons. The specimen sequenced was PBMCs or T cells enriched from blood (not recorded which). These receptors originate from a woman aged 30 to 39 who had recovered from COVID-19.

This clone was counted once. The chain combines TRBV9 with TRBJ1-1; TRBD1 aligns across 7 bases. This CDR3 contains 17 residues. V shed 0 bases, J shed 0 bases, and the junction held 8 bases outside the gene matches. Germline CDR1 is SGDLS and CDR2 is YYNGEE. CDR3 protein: CASSVGSQGSLNTEAFF. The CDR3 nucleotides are TGTGCCAGCAGCGTAGGGTCACAGGGGTCGTTGAACACTGAAGCTTTCTTT. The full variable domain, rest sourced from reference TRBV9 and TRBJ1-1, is DSGVTQTPKHLITATGQRVTLRCSPRSGDLSVYWYQQSLDQGLQFLIQYYNGEERAKGNILERFSAQQFPDLHSELNLSSLELGDSALYFCASSVGSQGSLNTEAFFGQGTRLTVV.

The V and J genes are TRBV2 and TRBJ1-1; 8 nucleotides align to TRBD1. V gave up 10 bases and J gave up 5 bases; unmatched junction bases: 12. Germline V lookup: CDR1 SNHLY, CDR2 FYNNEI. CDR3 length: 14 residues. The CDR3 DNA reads TGTGCCACTGCCGCAGCAGGGGGCCCAACTGAAGCTTTCTTT. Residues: CATAAAGGPTEAFF.

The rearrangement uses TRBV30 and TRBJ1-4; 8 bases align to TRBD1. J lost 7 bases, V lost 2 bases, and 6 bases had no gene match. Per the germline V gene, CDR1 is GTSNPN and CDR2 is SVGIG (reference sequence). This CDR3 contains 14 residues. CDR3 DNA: TGTGCCTGGAGTTCCGGACAGGGAGTTGAAAAACTGTTTTTT. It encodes CAWSSGQGVEKLFF.

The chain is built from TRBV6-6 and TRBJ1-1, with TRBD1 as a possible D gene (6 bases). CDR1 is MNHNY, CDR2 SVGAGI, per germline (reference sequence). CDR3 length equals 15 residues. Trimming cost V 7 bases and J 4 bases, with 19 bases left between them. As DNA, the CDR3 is TGTGCCAGCACTCTAGGGGGGGCGAAGGGCACTGAAGCTTTCTTT. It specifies CASTLGGAKGTEAFF.

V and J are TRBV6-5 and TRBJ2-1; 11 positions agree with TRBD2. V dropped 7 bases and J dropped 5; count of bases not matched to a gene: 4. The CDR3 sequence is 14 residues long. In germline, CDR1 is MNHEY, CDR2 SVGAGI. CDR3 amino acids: CASTSGGLDNEQFF. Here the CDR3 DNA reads TGTGCCAGCACTAGCGGGGGGCTAGACAATGAGCAGTTCTTC.